A single sample is the source of the 24 T cell receptor beta chains below, sequenced in a study of T-cell reconstitution after alpha-beta-depleted transplantation in children. Construction of the TCRbeta library involved unique molecular identifiers. TCRdb reprocessed the PCR reads via MiXCR and lists one record per CDR3 protein. The sample shows about 900,000 distinct CDR3 sequences, roughly 29% of them seen only once. This specimen was PBMCs, mostly from graft donor cells, taken 360 days after TCRalphabeta/CD19-depleted stem cell transplant. These receptors all come from a boy younger than two who had a stem cell transplant for SCID, so the T cells may come from the graft donor.

V and J are TRBV4-1 and TRBJ2-7; 9 positions match TRBD1. Germline V CDR1 and CDR2: MGHRA, YSYEKL. The CDR3 is 16 residues long. Losses at the gene ends were 1 base for V and 1 base for J; bases not matched to a gene: 5. The CDR3 sequence: CASSQGTGEGSYEQYF. The DNA for the CDR3 is TGCGCCAGCAGCCAAGGGACAGGGGAAGGGTCCTACGAGCAGTACTTC.

This clonotype has only a few counts. V and J are TRBV4-1 and TRBJ2-2, with 9 bases fitting TRBD1. Unmatched junction bases numbered 3, after V lost 0 bases and J lost 1 base. CDR1 is MGHRA, CDR2 YSYEKL, per germline. The CDR3 extends over 17 amino acids. CDR3 sequence (DNA): TGCGCCAGCAGCCAAGACCGGGACAGGGAGAACACCGGGGAGCTGTTTTTT. Protein: CASSQDRDRENTGELFF.

The chain is built from TRBV6-5 and TRBJ2-1; either TRBD1 or TRBD2 may fit D (7 bases each). Germline V gives CDR1 MNHEY, CDR2 SVGAGI. Between the trimmed V and J ends, which lost 6 bases and 10 bases, there was a span of 13 bases. This CDR3 region has 12 residues. CDR3 DNA: TGTGCCAGCAGCCAGGGGGGGCCGGAGCAGTTCTTC. Its translation: CASSQGGPEQFF.

The sample holds a few counts of this clonotype. The rearrangement joins TRBV12-3 or TRBV12-4 to TRBJ2-2, with TRBD1 identical over 8 bases. There are 15 residues in the CDR3. V dropped 6 bases and J dropped 1; count of bases not matched to a gene: 4. The CDR3, as DNA: TGTGCCAGCAGACAGGACAGGGAGAACACCGGGGAGCTGTTTTTT. This codes for CASRQDRENTGELFF.

The chain combines TRBV15 with TRBJ2-7, with D perhaps TRBD2 (6 bases). Germline V gene lookup returns CDR1 LNHNV and CDR2 YYDKDF (reference sequence). There are 16 residues in the CDR3. Between the trimmed V and J ends, which lost 0 bases and 6 bases, there was a span of 18 bases. CDR3 DNA sequence: TGTGCCACCAGCAGAGATCGGGGGACCGCTCGGGGCGAGCAGTACTTC. It yields the protein CATSRDRGTARGEQYF.

The chain employs TRBV5-5 and TRBJ1-1; maybe TRBD1 (6 bases). The V and J ends lost 1 base and 11 bases respectively, with 15 bases between them. The CDR3 loop spans 13 amino acids. The V gene's germline CDR1 is SGHKS and CDR2 YYEKEE (reference sequence). The DNA for the CDR3 is TGTGCCAGCAGCTTGCCGCTACAGGGAAGGGCTTTCTTT. It codes for CASSLPLQGRAFF.

This clonotype came up a few times. DNA for the CDR3: TGTGCCAGCAGTACCGGACAGGGGTGGACTGAAGCTTTCTTT. Protein: CASSTGQGWTEAFF. V and J are TRBV12-3 or TRBV12-4 and TRBJ1-1; 9 nucleotides agree with TRBD1. The CDR3 contains 14 residues. Trimming took 5 bases from V and 5 from J; bases not matched to a gene: 6.

The genes are TRBV11-2 and TRBJ2-2, with 7 bases matching TRBD1. The germline CDR1 and CDR2 sequences are SGHAT and FQNNGV. The V segment lost 4 bases and the J segment 0 bases; nucleotides outside the gene matches: 5. The CDR3 contains 16 residues. The DNA of the CDR3 is TGTGCCAGCAGCTCCTACAGGGGAGCGAACACCGGGGAGCTGTTTTTT. This gives the protein CASSSYRGANTGELFF.

Only a few counts were recorded for this clonotype. DNA for the CDR3: TGTGCCAGCAGTTCCGGGGGGACAGGGATTAACACCGGGGAGCTGTTTTTT. Translation: CASSSGGTGINTGELFF. The V call is TRBV12-3 or TRBV12-4, the J call TRBJ2-2, with TRBD1 identical over 9 bases. The CDR3 consists of 17 residues. Trimming took 4 bases from V and 2 from J; bases not matched to a gene: 8.

The chain uses TRBV2 and TRBJ2-3, with D unclear. The CDR3 is 16 residues long. Per the germline V gene, CDR1 is SNHLY and CDR2 is FYNNEI. V was clipped by 4 bases and J by 2 bases, with 16 bases between them. The CDR3 sequence is CASSANRAVNTDTQYF. The DNA of the CDR3 is TGTGCCAGCAGTGCTAATCGGGCGGTAAACACAGATACGCAGTATTTT.

V gene TRBV12-3 or TRBV12-4 combines with J gene TRBJ1-5; a weak D match, TRBD1 (6 bases). There are 14 residues in the CDR3. Trimming shortened V by 5 bases and J by 6 bases, and 14 bases separated the two germline ends. The CDR3 sequence is CASSPEGGTQPQHF. The CDR3 coding sequence is TGTGCCAGCAGTCCCGAGGGGGGAACTCAGCCCCAGCATTTT.

The rearrangement joins TRBV5-1 to TRBJ2-4, with TRBD1 matching over 9 bases. V gave up 2 bases and J gave up 6 bases; unmatched junction bases: 3. Germline V gene lookup returns CDR1 SGHRS and CDR2 YFSETQ. There are 14 residues in the CDR3. CDR3 sequence reads: CASSFRDRVNIQYF. In DNA form, the CDR3 reads TGCGCCAGCAGCTTCCGGGACAGGGTAAACATTCAGTACTTC.

The rearrangement joins TRBV15 to TRBJ1-5; D not certain. This CDR3 has 13 amino acids. CDR1 is LNHNV and CDR2 is YYDKDF in the germline V gene (reference sequence). Trimming left V 2 bases short and J 6 bases short, with 8 bases between. CDR3 sequence: CATSRNPVQPQHF. CDR3 DNA: TGTGCCACCAGCAGAAACCCCGTTCAGCCCCAGCATTTT. The variable domain in full, completed from reference TRBV15 and TRBJ1-5, reads DAMVIQNPRYQVTQFGKPVTLSCSQTLNHNVMYWYQQKSSQAPKLLFHYYDKDFNNEADTPDNFQSRRPNTSFCFLDIRSPGLGDTAMYLCATSRNPVQPQHFGDGTRLSIL.

This sequence joins TRBV5-5 and TRBJ2-5; D remains ambiguous. The CDR3 runs 15 residues. V was cut by 2 bases and J by 0 bases, with 11 bases left in between. Germline V gene sequence: CDR1 SGHKS, CDR2 YYEKEE (reference sequence). CDR3 protein: CASSLEGRYQETQYF. CDR3 coding DNA: TGTGCCAGCAGCTTAGAAGGACGGTACCAAGAGACCCAGTACTTC. Variable domain in full (rest from reference TRBV5-5 and TRBJ2-5): DAGVTQSPTHLIKTRGQQVTLRCSPISGHKSVSWYQQVLGQGPQFIFQYYEKEERGRGNFPDRFSARQFPNYSSELNVNALLLGDSALYLCASSLEGRYQETQYFGPGTRLLVL.

Here the CDR3 reads CSARDPRGQETQYF. DNA for the CDR3: TGCAGTGCTAGAGATCCCCGGGGTCAAGAGACCCAGTACTTC. J is TRBJ2-5 and V is TRBV20-1, with D possibly matching TRBD2 (5 bases). The ends were cut back, 0 bases at V and 2 bases at J, with 10 bases in the middle. Germline CDR1 DFQATT, CDR2 SNEGSKA (reference sequence). This CDR3 comprises 14 residues.

This clonotype was seen at least ten times. The chain uses TRBV28 and TRBJ2-2; 8 nucleotides align to TRBD1. In germline, CDR1 is MDHEN, CDR2 SYDVKM. The CDR3 is 15 amino acids. V shed 4 bases, J shed 4 bases, and the junction held 5 bases outside the gene matches. The CDR3: CASSSPGGGTGELFF. The CDR3 DNA is TGTGCCAGCAGTTCCCCAGGGGGCGGCACCGGGGAGCTGTTTTTT.

There are a few counts of this clonotype. The chain links TRBV7-9 to TRBJ2-1; TRBD2 matches 10 bases. This CDR3 region has 13 residues. Germline V gene data show CDR1 as SEHNR and CDR2 as FQNEAQ (reference sequence). V lost 8 bases to trimming and J lost 4 bases; unmatched junction nucleotides: 2. CDR3 sequence reads: CASLGLAYNEQFF. The CDR3 bases are TGTGCCAGCCTGGGACTAGCGTACAATGAGCAGTTCTTC.

This clonotype was counted ten times or more. This sequence joins TRBV6-5 and TRBJ2-5; no definite D call. This CDR3 has 13 amino acids. Germline loops: CDR1 MNHEY, CDR2 SVGAGI. V was cut by 4 bases and J by 5 bases, with 11 bases left in between. Here the CDR3 reads CASSWTRRETQYF. In nucleotides, the CDR3 is TGTGCCAGCAGTTGGACCCGTAGGGAGACCCAGTACTTC.

The chain has TRBV5-1 and TRBJ2-7; 8 bases fit TRBD1. This CDR3 is 19 amino acids long. V gave up 3 bases and J gave up 4 bases; unmatched junction bases: 21. Germline V gene data show CDR1 as SGHRS and CDR2 as YFSETQ. This CDR3 reads CASSSQVPGQVLPKYEQYF. CDR3 sequence (DNA): TGCGCCAGCAGCTCTCAAGTGCCGGGACAGGTTCTCCCTAAGTACGAGCAGTACTTC.

This clonotype was observed a handful of times. The chain has TRBV12-3 or TRBV12-4 and TRBJ1-1; no clear D. The CDR3 contains 11 residues. CDR3 DNA sequence: TGTGTTTCGGCCGGGAACACTGAAGCTTTCTTT. As protein: CVSAGNTEAFF.

The rearrangement joins TRBV2 to TRBJ1-2, with unresolved D. The CDR3 consists of 13 residues. The germline V and J ends were trimmed by 8 bases and 0 bases, with 10 bases remaining between them. CDR1 SNHLY and CDR2 FYNNEI come from the germline V gene. The CDR3 nucleotides are TGTGCCAGCGAAGCCGATGCTAACTATGGCTACACCTTC. Protein sequence: CASEADANYGYTF.

The table lists this clonotype with a few counts. The CDR3 region has the DNA TGTGCCAGCAGCCCGATCGCCGGGACAGGGGAAGCTTTCTTT. Translation: CASSPIAGTGEAFF. The chain recombines TRBV7-9 with TRBJ1-1; 9 bases are shared with TRBD1. From germline, CDR1 is SEHNR and CDR2 FQNEAQ (reference sequence). J was trimmed by 8 bases and V by 5 bases; bases with no gene match: 9. The CDR3 is 14 residues long.

V usage is TRBV12-3 or TRBV12-4 and J usage is TRBJ2-7; TRBD1 might be the D (6 bases). V was trimmed by 3 bases and J by 2 bases, leaving 11 bases between them. The CDR3 sequence is 14 residues long. Here the CDR3 reads CASSFRGSTYEQYF. In nucleotides, the CDR3 is TGTGCCAGCAGTTTCAGGGGATCAACCTACGAGCAGTACTTC.

In its sample, this clonotype was seen a few times. The chain uses TRBV6-2 or TRBV6-3 and TRBJ1-1, with 8 bases lining up with TRBD1. Germline lookup yields CDR1 MNHEY and CDR2 SVGEGT. The CDR3 loop spans 15 amino acids. V was pared by 6 bases and J by 1 base, with 7 bases of the junction left unmatched. The CDR3 region is CASRHSGGPNTEAFF. The CDR3 DNA reads TGTGCCAGCAGGCACTCAGGGGGCCCGAACACTGAAGCTTTCTTT.